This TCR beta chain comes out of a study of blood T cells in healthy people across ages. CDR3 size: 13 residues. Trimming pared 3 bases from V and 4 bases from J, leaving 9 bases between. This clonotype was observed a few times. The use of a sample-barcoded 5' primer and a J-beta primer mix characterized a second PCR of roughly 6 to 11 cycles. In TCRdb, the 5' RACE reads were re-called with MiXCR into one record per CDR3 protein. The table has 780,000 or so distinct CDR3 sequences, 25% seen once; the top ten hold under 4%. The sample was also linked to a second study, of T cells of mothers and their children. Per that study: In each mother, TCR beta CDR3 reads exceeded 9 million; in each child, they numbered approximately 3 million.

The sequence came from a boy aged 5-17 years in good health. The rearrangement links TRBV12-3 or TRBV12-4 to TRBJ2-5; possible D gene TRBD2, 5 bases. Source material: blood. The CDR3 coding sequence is TGTGCCAGCAGTTTGCCGGGGTTAGAGACCCAGTACTTC. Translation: CASSLPGLETQYF.